This is a list of T cell receptor beta chains from one sample in a study of STAT5B mutations in CD4+ large granular lymphocyte leukemia. Some clones are missing from TCRdb's copy, which holds only in-frame ones; the method was immunoSEQ multiplex PCR. The sample includes approximately 32,000 clones, more than 55% of them seen just once. The material sequenced was CD4+ T cells from blood buffy coats. The origin of the receptors is a human donor in good health. The CDR3 runs from the conserved cysteine through the conserved F or W. Each record gives: V gene, D gene, clone size, J gene, CDR3 protein, CDR3 DNA. A D gene is named only where the DNA matches it firmly. Expanded clones get a size class; other rows say once, few or many, or leave the size out.

TRBV5-1	TRBD2	once	TRBJ2-5	CASTLAGGQETQYF	TGCGCCAGCACACTAGCGGGGGGGCAGGAGACCCAGTACTTC
TRBV6-6	.	.	TRBJ2-7	CASSYGTVGARYEQYF	TGTGCCAGCAGTTACGGCACAGTCGGGGCTAGATACGAGCAGTACTTC
TRBV29-1	TRBD1	few	TRBJ1-5	CSVGTGRNQPQHF	TGCAGCGTCGGGACAGGGCGCAATCAGCCCCAGCATTTT
TRBV6-5	TRBD1	.	TRBJ1-1	CASSLTGIMNTEAFF	TGTGCCAGCAGTTTGACAGGGATTATGAACACTGAAGCTTTCTTT
TRBV18	.	.	TRBJ2-7	CASSPRKTYEQYF	TGTGCCAGCTCACCGAGAAAAACCTACGAGCAGTACTTC
TRBV5-4	.	.	TRBJ2-7	CAWRGEGSYEQYF	TGTGCCTGGAGGGGGGAGGGGTCCTACGAGCAGTACTTC
TRBV5-1	TRBD2	.	TRBJ2-2	CASSSLASGNTGELFF	TGCGCCAGCAGCTCCCTGGCTAGCGGGAACACCGGGGAGCTGTTTTTT
TRBV25-1	.	.	TRBJ2-7	CASSEPGRAHGQYF	TGTGCCAGCAGTGAGCCGGGACGGGCGCATGGGCAGTACTTC
TRBV7-2	.	.	TRBJ1-2	CASSLDGNYGYTF	TGTGCCAGCAGCTTAGACGGGAACTATGGCTACACCTTC
TRBV7-2	.	.	TRBJ2-6	CASSLVTVGVAVLTF	TGTGCCAGCAGCTTAGTAACTGTAGGGGTGGCCGTCCTGACTTTC
TRBV30	TRBD2	.	TRBJ2-3	CAWSVRLAGGDTQYF	TGTGCCTGGAGTGTACGACTAGCGGGGGGTGATACGCAGTATTTT
TRBV4-3	.	.	TRBJ2-2	CASSQERGSGELFF	TGCGCCAGCAGCCAAGAAAGGGGATCCGGGGAGCTGTTTTTT
TRBV6-1	TRBD1	.	TRBJ1-1	CASTPTGRNTEAFF	TGTGCCAGCACCCCGACAGGGAGGAACACTGAAGCTTTCTTT
TRBV5-1	.	few	TRBJ2-5	CASSLSMAGGQETQYF	TGCGCCAGCAGCTTGTCCATGGCCGGCGGCCAAGAGACCCAGTACTTC
TRBV7-2	.	.	TRBJ2-3	CASSLVGTPNPTDTQYF	TGTGCCAGCAGCTTAGTAGGGACCCCAAATCCCACAGATACGCAGTATTTT
TRBV11-1	TRBD2	.	TRBJ2-3	CASNLGRGSGTQYF	TGTGCCAGCAACTTAGGGCGGGGGTCGGGTACGCAGTATTTT
TRBV5-4	TRBD2	.	TRBJ2-2	CASSSTSGGTGELFF	TGTGCCAGCAGCTCTACTAGCGGGGGCACCGGGGAGCTGTTTTTT
TRBV4-1	.	.	TRBJ2-7	CASSQGAGSYEQYF	TGTGCCAGCAGCCAGGGTGCAGGGAGCTACGAGCAGTACTTC
TRBV5-6	.	.	TRBJ2-5	CASSWAGAQETQYF	TGTGCCAGCAGCTGGGCGGGGGCGCAAGAGACCCAGTACTTC
TRBV7-9	TRBD2	.	TRBJ2-5	CASSWGAGRGETQYF	TGTGCCAGCAGCTGGGGAGCGGGGCGGGGAGAGACCCAGTACTTC
TRBV4-3	.	.	TRBJ2-1	CASSQDGREGNEQFF	TGCGCCAGCAGCCAAGATGGGCGTGAGGGCAATGAGCAGTTCTTC
TRBV4-1	.	few	TRBJ2-7	CASSPSRERAEQYF	TGCGCCAGCAGCCCCTCACGAGAAAGGGCGGAGCAGTACTTC
TRBV10-1	.	.	TRBJ2-1	CASSEGRGREEQFF	TGCGCCAGCAGTGAAGGCCGGGGTAGGGAGGAGCAGTTCTTC
TRBV9	TRBD1	.	TRBJ2-2	CASSGGQVAGTGELFF	TGTGCCAGCAGCGGAGGACAGGTGGCTGGAACCGGGGAGCTGTTTTTT
TRBV7-2	.	.	TRBJ2-2	CASRFDPVVGELFF	TGTGCCAGCAGATTTGACCCGGTTGTCGGGGAGCTGTTTTTT
TRBV9	.	.	TRBJ2-5	CASSPQAGSQETQYF	TGTGCCAGCAGCCCCCAGGCAGGTTCGCAAGAGACCCAGTACTTC
TRBV7-9	.	.	TRBJ1-4	CASSLRENNEKLFF	TGTGCCAGCAGCTTACGGGAGAATAATGAAAAACTGTTTTTT
TRBV30	.	.	TRBJ1-3	CAWSVALSGNTIYF	TGTGCCTGGAGTGTGGCACTCTCTGGAAACACCATATATTTT
TRBV5-1	.	.	TRBJ1-4	CASSLTADEKLFF	TGCGCCAGCAGCTTAACAGCAGATGAAAAACTGTTTTTT
TRBV19	.	.	TRBJ1-1	CASSSTGLGNTEAFF	TGTGCCAGTAGTTCCACAGGGCTTGGGAACACTGAAGCTTTCTTT
TRBV7-9	TRBD1	.	TRBJ1-2	CASSRDRDYGYTF	TGTGCCAGCAGCAGGGACAGGGACTATGGCTACACCTTC
TRBV28	.	.	TRBJ2-7	CASQTPAPYEQYF	TGTGCCAGCCAGACACCCGCGCCCTACGAGCAGTACTTC
TRBV2	.	.	TRBJ1-5	CASSWDYSNQPQHF	TGTGCCAGCTCTTGGGATTATAGCAATCAGCCCCAGCATTTT
TRBV5-1	.	.	TRBJ1-2	CASSPSEGHFNYGYTF	TGCGCCAGCAGCCCCTCGGAGGGGCACTTTAACTATGGCTACACCTTC
TRBV5-1	.	.	TRBJ2-5	CASGLEGLGETQYF	TGCGCCAGCGGTCTAGAGGGTTTGGGGGAGACCCAGTACTTC
TRBV9	TRBD1	.	TRBJ2-7	CASSVGGTVTYEQYF	TGTGCCAGCAGCGTAGGGGGGACAGTTACCTACGAGCAGTACTTC
TRBV6-5	.	few	TRBJ1-4	CASTPTRGDTEKLFF	TGTGCCAGCACCCCCACCCGCGGGGACACTGAAAAACTGTTTTTT